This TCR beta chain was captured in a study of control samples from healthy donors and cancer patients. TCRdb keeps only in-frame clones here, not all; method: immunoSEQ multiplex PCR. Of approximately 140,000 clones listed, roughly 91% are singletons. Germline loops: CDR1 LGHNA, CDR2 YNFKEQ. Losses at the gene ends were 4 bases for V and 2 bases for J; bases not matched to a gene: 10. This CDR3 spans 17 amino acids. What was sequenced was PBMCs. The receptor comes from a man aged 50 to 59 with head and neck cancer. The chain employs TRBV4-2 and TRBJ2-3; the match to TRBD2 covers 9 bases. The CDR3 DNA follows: TGTGCCAGCAGCCCTCAAACAGCTAGCGGGGACACAGATACGCAGTATTTT. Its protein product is CASSPQTASGDTDTQYF.